The 27 T cell receptor beta chains below were found in one sample sequenced in a study of blood T cell repertoires in COVID-19. The table came from immunoSEQ multiplex PCR; TCRdb's copy has only in-frame clones and leaves some out. This table holds about 210,000 clones, about 81% found once. Specimen: PBMCs or T cells enriched from blood (not recorded which). These TCRs come from a middle-aged man who had recovered from COVID-19.

V usage is TRBV10-3 and J usage is TRBJ1-6; D is possibly TRBD1 (5 bases). The length of the CDR3 is 18 residues. V was pared by 4 bases and J by 7 bases, with 23 bases between. The germline CDR1 and CDR2 sequences are ENHRY and SYGVKD. For the CDR3, the DNA is TGTGCCATCAGTGTGACGGAGGGACCCCCGGGGGACAATTCACCCCTCCACTTT. Protein product: CAISVTEGPPGDNSPLHF.

V is TRBV30 and J is TRBJ2-2; possible D gene TRBD1, 5 bases. The V and J ends lost 2 bases and 5 bases respectively, with 15 bases between them. In germline, CDR1 is GTSNPN, CDR2 SVGIG (reference sequence). The CDR3 length is 15 residues. CDR3 protein: CAWSTDTPRTGELFF. In DNA form, the CDR3 reads TGTGCCTGGAGTACGGACACCCCCAGGACCGGGGAGCTGTTTTTT.

This clone was seen only once. The gene calls are TRBV24-1 and TRBJ2-5, with a tentative D call TRBD2 (7 bases). The ends were cut back, 4 bases at V and 10 bases at J, with 18 bases in the middle. CDR3 length: 14 amino acids. Germline lookup yields CDR1 KGHDR and CDR2 SFDVKD. For the CDR3, the DNA is TGTGCCACCAGTGACCCCCGAGGGGGGGGAGGCCAGTACTTC. Encoded protein: CATSDPRGGGGQYF.

The V call is TRBV7-3, the J call TRBJ2-3; D ambiguous. Trimming took off 2 bases at V and 0 bases at J, with 9 bases between the two ends. The CDR3 has 15 residues. CDR1 and CDR2 from the germline V gene are SGHTA and FQGTGA. The DNA of the CDR3 is TGTGCCAGCAGCTTACGACGGAGCAGCACAGATACGCAGTATTTT. Its protein is CASSLRRSSTDTQYF.

On this clone itself: Other DNA sequences of this sample code for an identical CDR3. This chain links TRBV27 with TRBJ1-2; D is uncertain. Germline CDR1 is MNHEY and CDR2 is SMNVEV (reference sequence). V lost 3 bases to trimming and J lost 4 bases, with 12 bases between them. CDR3 length equals 14 residues. CDR3 sequence (DNA): TGTGCCAGCAGTTTGAACGGCGGAGGCTATGGCTACACCTTC. The encoded protein is CASSLNGGGYGYTF.

The J gene is TRBJ2-1, the V gene TRBV19; 10 nucleotides align to TRBD2. The CDR3 runs to 14 residues. Germline-derived CDR1 and CDR2 are LNHDA and SQIVND (reference sequence). Unmatched junction bases numbered 6, after V lost 7 bases and J lost 6 bases. This CDR3 reads CASMSGRAFNEQFF. The CDR3 DNA follows: TGTGCCAGTATGAGCGGGAGGGCCTTCAATGAGCAGTTCTTC.

CDR3 sequence: CASSPDSWYNEQFF. The CDR3 DNA is TGTGCCAGCAGCCCCGACAGTTGGTACAATGAGCAGTTCTTC. The rearrangement links TRBV6-5 to TRBJ2-1; tentatively, D is TRBD1 (5 bases). The ends were cut back, 6 bases at V and 4 bases at J, with 13 bases in the middle. CDR3 size: 14 residues. Germline CDR1 is MNHEY and CDR2 is SVGAGI.

The V and J genes are TRBV5-1 and TRBJ2-1; TRBD2 aligns across 9 bases. The junction had 6 bases not matched to a gene; V was cut back by 7 bases and J by 7 bases. The CDR3 length is 13 residues. Per the germline V gene, CDR1 is SGHRS and CDR2 is YFSETQ. CDR3 in DNA: TGCGCCAGCGAGGCGGGGGGGCGGAATGAGCAGTTCTTC. It yields the protein CASEAGGRNEQFF.

The chain has TRBV5-1 and TRBJ1-4; TRBD1 matches at 8 bases. The CDR3 runs to 16 residues. From germline, CDR1 is SGHRS and CDR2 YFSETQ. Trimming removed 0 bases from V and 4 bases from J; junction bases left unmatched: 5. CDR3 amino acids: CASSLAGGSLNEKLFF. The DNA for the CDR3 is TGCGCCAGCAGCTTGGCAGGGGGCAGTCTTAATGAAAAACTGTTTTTT.

This clone was seen only a few times. This sequence joins TRBV2 and TRBJ1-1, with 9 bases aligning to TRBD1. The CDR3 loop spans 15 amino acids. With V trimmed by 7 bases and J by 2 bases, 8 bases remained unmatched. The germline gives CDR1 SNHLY, CDR2 FYNNEI. The CDR3 is CASNTGTGSNTEAFF. The CDR3 nucleotides are TGTGCCAGCAATACCGGGACAGGGTCTAACACTGAAGCTTTCTTT. Based on the CDR3 plus reference TRBV2 and TRBJ1-1, the full variable domain is EPEVTQTPSHQVTQMGQEVILRCVPISNHLYFYWYRQILGQKVEFLVSFYNNEISEKSEIFDDQFSVERPDGSNFTLKIRSTKLEDSAMYFCASNTGTGSNTEAFFGQGTRLTVV.

The chain recombines TRBV2 with TRBJ2-7, with D perhaps matching TRBD2 (5 bases). Germline values: CDR1 SNHLY, CDR2 FYNNEI. Trimming shortened V by 8 bases and J by 3 bases, and 20 bases separated the two germline ends. CDR3 size: 15 residues. As DNA, the CDR3 is TGTGCCAGCTCTCCCGGGGAGATTCGGATCTACGAGCAGTACTTC. Translated, it gives CASSPGEIRIYEQYF.

This chain links TRBV5-4 with TRBJ2-2; D is perhaps TRBD2 (5 bases). Trimming took 4 bases from V and 7 from J, leaving 11 bases between them. Germline V gene sequence: CDR1 SGHNT, CDR2 YYREEE (reference sequence). CDR3 length equals 13 residues. The CDR3 DNA reads TGTGCCAGCAGCCTCCGCGAGGGCGGGGAGCTGTTTTTT. Translation gives CASSLREGGELFF.

This rearrangement joins TRBV27 to TRBJ2-1; 11 bases map to TRBD2. Germline CDR1 is MNHEY and CDR2 is SMNVEV (reference sequence). This CDR3 has 14 amino acids. The V gene end was trimmed by 5 bases and the J gene end by 7 bases; junction bases not matched to a gene: 4. This CDR3 reads CASSLGTSGNEQFF. CDR3 bases: TGTGCCAGCAGTCTCGGGACTAGCGGAAATGAGCAGTTCTTC.

The gene calls are TRBV14 and TRBJ2-1; possible D gene TRBD1, 5 bases. CDR1 is SGHDN, CDR2 FVKESK, per germline. CDR3 length: 14 amino acids. The V and J ends lost 2 bases and 8 bases respectively, with 13 bases between them. As DNA, the CDR3 is TGTGCCAGCAGCCAAAGCTTAGGGGTGGATGAGCAGTTCTTC. It translates to CASSQSLGVDEQFF.

The V and J genes are TRBV18 and TRBJ2-7, with unresolved D. The CDR3 runs 13 residues. Germline values: CDR1 KGHSH, CDR2 LQKENI. Trimming removed 3 bases at V and 2 bases at J, with 8 bases between. The chain's CDR3 is CASSPRGTYEQYF. CDR3 sequence (DNA): TGTGCCAGCTCACCTAGAGGAACCTACGAGCAGTACTTC. Using reference TRBV18 and TRBJ2-7 for the parts outside the CDR3, the full variable domain is NAGVMQNPRHLVRRRGQEARLRCSPMKGHSHVYWYRQLPEEGLKFMVYLQKENIIDESGMPKERFSAEFPKEGPSILRIQQVVRGDSAAYFCASSPRGTYEQYFGPGTRLTVT.

The chain couples TRBV11-2 to TRBJ2-1; TRBD2 matches 12 bases. CDR1 and CDR2 from the germline V gene are SGHAT and FQNNGV. The CDR3 has 15 residues. Trimming removed 3 bases from V and 9 bases from J; junction bases left unmatched: 6. CDR3: CASSFLAGGPAEQFF. The DNA of the CDR3 is TGTGCCAGCAGCTTTCTAGCGGGAGGGCCGGCTGAGCAGTTCTTC.

Many counts were recorded for this clone. The chain couples TRBV29-1 to TRBJ2-7, with D maybe TRBD1 (6 bases). The V end was cut by 8 bases, the J end by 0 bases, with 17 bases between. Germline V CDR1 and CDR2: SQVTM, ANQGSEA. The CDR3 length is 14 residues. The CDR3 region is CSFSGTRSSYEQYF. CDR3 in DNA: TGCAGCTTCTCCGGGACACGGAGCTCCTACGAGCAGTACTTC.

The chain is built from TRBV5-5 and TRBJ1-3; D might be TRBD1 (6 bases). From germline, CDR1 is SGHKS and CDR2 YYEKEE (reference sequence). Trimming cost V 0 bases and J 0 bases, with 16 bases left between them. The CDR3 has 18 residues. The CDR3 sequence: CASSLGGQSTSSGNTIYF. DNA for the CDR3: TGTGCCAGCAGCTTGGGCGGACAGTCTACCAGCTCTGGAAACACCATATATTTT.

Here the CDR3 reads CASSMGLTSDSPLHF. The CDR3 bases are TGTGCCAGCAGCATGGGCCTAACTTCGGATTCACCCCTCCACTTT. The chain recombines TRBV7-2 with TRBJ1-6; no definite D call. Per the germline V gene, CDR1 is SGHTA and CDR2 is FQGNSA. The CDR3 has 15 residues. Deletions cut 5 bases from V and 8 bases from J, with 16 bases between.

This clone was detected a few times. The chain uses TRBV11-2 and TRBJ1-1; 9 bases fit TRBD1. V shed 8 bases, J shed 11 bases, and the junction held 9 bases outside the gene matches. The CDR3 length is 12 residues. Germline assignment: CDR1 SGHAT and CDR2 FQNNGV. CDR3 sequence reads: CASGRDRAQAFF. CDR3 bases: TGTGCCAGCGGACGGGACAGGGCACAGGCTTTCTTT.

This clone was counted once. This chain links TRBV29-1 with TRBJ1-2, with TRBD1 identical over 8 bases. Germline-derived CDR1 and CDR2 are SQVTM and ANQGSEA. The V segment lost 7 bases and the J segment 7 bases; nucleotides outside the gene matches: 8. The length of the CDR3 is 12 residues. The CDR3 protein is CSGPDRAGGYTF. CDR3 DNA sequence: TGCAGCGGCCCGGACAGGGCGGGTGGCTACACCTTC.

The genes are TRBV19 and TRBJ1-4; D is possibly TRBD1 (6 bases). The CDR3 is 13 amino acids. With 10 bases removed from V and 8 bases from J, the gap between germline ends came to 17 bases. Germline V gives CDR1 LNHDA, CDR2 SQIVND (reference sequence). The CDR3: CATEGGRTEKLFF. The CDR3, as DNA: TGTGCCACCGAAGGGGGAAGAACGGAAAAACTGTTTTTT.

V is TRBV4-1 and J is TRBJ1-2, with 7 bases lining up with TRBD1. Germline CDR1 MGHRA, CDR2 YSYEKL. V gave up 0 bases and J gave up 5 bases; unmatched junction bases: 6. The CDR3 spans 15 residues. CDR3 in amino acids: CASSQEVTGVYGYTF. The CDR3 DNA is TGCGCCAGCAGCCAAGAGGTAACAGGGGTTTATGGCTACACCTTC.

The chain joins TRBV2 to TRBJ1-3, with D unclear. V was pared by 3 bases and J by 5 bases, with 11 bases between. CDR3 length: 14 amino acids. Per germline, CDR1 SNHLY and CDR2 FYNNEI. For the CDR3, the DNA is TGTGCCAGCAGTGATCGGTCACCCCGAAACACCATATATTTT. It codes for CASSDRSPRNTIYF. Full variable domain (missing parts from reference TRBV2 and TRBJ1-3): EPEVTQTPSHQVTQMGQEVILRCVPISNHLYFYWYRQILGQKVEFLVSFYNNEISEKSEIFDDQFSVERPDGSNFTLKIRSTKLEDSAMYFCASSDRSPRNTIYFGEGSWLTVV.

The J gene is TRBJ2-7, the V gene TRBV6-5; D is undetermined. V lost 2 bases and J lost 3, with 8 bases in between. The germline V gene encodes CDR1 MNHEY and CDR2 SVGAGI. This CDR3 contains 13 residues. CDR3 protein: CASSYNLRYEQYF. CDR3 nucleotide sequence: TGTGCCAGCAGTTACAACCTACGCTACGAGCAGTACTTC.

The chain links TRBV19 to TRBJ1-6, with a tentative D call TRBD1 (5 bases). The CDR3 spans 15 residues. V gave up 2 bases and J gave up 9 bases, with 14 bases separating them. Germline V gene sequence: CDR1 LNHDA, CDR2 SQIVND (reference sequence). CDR3 amino acids: CASSIRSGDASPLHF. DNA of the CDR3: TGTGCCAGTAGTATACGGTCGGGGGATGCTTCACCCCTCCACTTT.

V and J are TRBV3-1 (or the pseudogene TRBV3-2) and TRBJ2-3; 7 nucleotides agree with TRBD2. This CDR3 spans 16 amino acids. After removal of 6 bases from V and 2 bases from J, the junction contained 11 bases not matched to a gene. The germline V gene encodes CDR1 LGHDT and CDR2 YNNKEL (reference sequence). The CDR3 spells CASRDGAGRPTDTQYF. The CDR3 DNA reads as TGTGCCAGCAGGGATGGAGCGGGAAGACCCACAGATACGCAGTATTTT.